This T cell receptor (beta chain) is from a study of regulatory T cells in long-lasting Graves disease (dated by TCRdb to the early 2020s). Regarding the study in general: Newly diagnosed Graves' disease patients had taken antithyroid drugs for less than 3 months. This study used TCR sequencing and RNA sequencing of peripheral blood to compare persistent Graves' disease patients against newly diagnosed Graves' disease patients. A total of about 33 samples underwent TCR sequencing: around 13 from persistent and approximately 20 from newly diagnosed Graves' disease patients. The study took place in China and was registered as a clinical trial.

Trimming at the junction amounts to 0 bases on V and 6 bases on J, and the germline ends lie 13 bases apart. The germline V gene yields SGDLS for CDR1 and YYNGEE for CDR2. The CDR3 contains 15 residues, cysteine and phenylalanine counted. Only the CDR3 region is kept as DNA, spanning 45 bases read in frame from base 1. General findings and caveats noted by the study authors: Persistent disease showed preferential use of TRBV28, TRBJ1-2 and TRBJ2-5, whereas newly diagnosed disease favored TRBV20-1 and TRBJ2-1. Only the TCR beta chain was sequenced and analyzed. The small sample size was acknowledged by the authors as a limitation that may reduce accuracy. Because the primary lesion, thyroid tissue, could not be accessed, the study looked at peripheral blood alone. Compared with newly diagnosed patients, patients with persistent Graves' disease had lower TCR Shannon entropy and fewer highly expanded clones, which suggests clonal expansion. Persistent patients shared more public clonotypes among themselves (2,741) than newly diagnosed patients did (approximately 970).

This clonotype was detected only a few times. Which antigen it targets is not known. Per-base qualities were not stored, and no clone one base away is much larger. The time point label on this specimen signifies: newly diagnosed GD, antithyroid drugs for less than 3 months. For both TCR sequencing and RNA sequencing, RNA was extracted from PBMCs using TRIzol. Graves' disease was diagnosed according to American Thyroid Association guidelines. The patients came from an endocrinology department in Xi'an, China. From each patient, about 9.7 milliliters of peripheral blood was collected into an EDTA anticoagulant tube. Ficoll Paque Plus density gradient separation was used to isolate PBMCs, and no further T cell sorting was done. RNA quality was checked with an Agilent 2100 Bioanalyzer and agarose gel, and concentration with a NanoDrop 2000. The method behind the library was multiplex PCR. Sequencing used an Illumina HiSeq 4000. To build TCR beta libraries, CDR3 regions were amplified by Arm-PCR using iRepertoire HTBI primers. Gel purification was performed on PCR products prior to sequencing. In the original analysis: Gene usage analysis of CDR3 amino acid clonotypes used the 62 TRBV and around 13 TRBJ segments found across samples. Filtered high-quality paired reads were merged into contigs using COPE and FqMerger. Contigs were aligned with BLAST to IMGT TRBV, TRBD and TRBJ reference genes, and CDR3 was defined per IMGT. Any clonotype with a frequency above 0.1% was classified as a highly expanded clone. Repertoire diversity was measured by Shannon entropy, and V-J evenness by the Gini coefficient. A clonotype found in more than one individual was treated as public. The public reads were run again by TCRdb, first through fastp at Q25 and then through MiXCR, and only productive beta chains were kept. Rows matching on CDR3 protein sequence are summarized as one entry with the most common DNA and genes. For this entry, the V and J calls and clone size follow TCRdb and not the study's own pipeline. Counted in this sample were 350,000 to 400,000 distinct CDR3 sequences; about a sixth of them appeared once. Over 20% of the sample rests with the top ten.

This TCR was sampled from a female donor with Graves disease. The sequencing here drew on peripheral blood mononuclear cells (PBMCs), taken at new diagnosis, from a patient treated with antithyroid drugs. The chain is assembled from TRBV9 and TRBJ1-3; there is no confident call for the D gene. The nucleotides read TGTGCCAGCAGCGTAGATCCAGAGCCGATAAACACCATATATTTT. Its protein product is CASSVDPEPINTIYF.